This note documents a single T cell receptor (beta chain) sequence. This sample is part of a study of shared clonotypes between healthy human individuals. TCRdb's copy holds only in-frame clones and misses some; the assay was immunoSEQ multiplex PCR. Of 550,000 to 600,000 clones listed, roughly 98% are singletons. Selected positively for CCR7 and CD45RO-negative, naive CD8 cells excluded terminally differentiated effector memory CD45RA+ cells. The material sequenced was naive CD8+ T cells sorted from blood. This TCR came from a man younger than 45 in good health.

The CDR3 loop reads CASRLMGDYEQYF. In DNA form, the CDR3 reads TGCGCCAGCAGACTAATGGGGGACTACGAGCAGTACTTC. This sequence joins TRBV5-1 and TRBJ2-7; D tentatively reads TRBD1 or TRBD2 (5 bases each). Per germline, CDR1 SGHRS and CDR2 YFSETQ. Trimming pared 5 bases from V and 3 bases from J, leaving 12 bases between. The CDR3 extends over 13 amino acids.